Listed below are T cell receptor beta chains from one sample, sequenced in a study of T cell repertoires in cytomegalovirus infection. MiXCR, run by TCRdb on the reads, gives a single entry per CDR3 protein. This table has roughly 760,000 distinct CDR3 sequences, 35% appearing once. The material sequenced was PBMCs. These receptors originate from a human donor in good health (CMV status not recorded). Some clones in this sample may be carry-over from other donors' samples. Each CDR3 is given with its conserved first and last residue. Each record gives: clone size, D gene, V gene, J gene, CDR3 protein, CDR3 DNA. The D gene is left open where the match is weak. A row's size may be missing; if present it is once, few, many or a size class.

size: many
D: -
V: TRBV4-1
J: TRBJ1-1
CDR3: CASSTRRGVDTEAFF
DNA: TGCGCCAGCAGCACAAGAAGGGGTGTGGACACTGAAGCTTTCTTT

size: -
D: -
V: TRBV19
J: TRBJ2-3
CDR3: CASSIRRPPDTQYF
DNA: TGTGCCAGTAGTATAAGGCGGCCCCCGGATACGCAGTATTTT

size: many
D: -
V: TRBV7-6
J: TRBJ2-5
CDR3: CASSLVRQETQYF
DNA: TGTGCCAGCAGCTTAGTTCGGCAAGAGACCCAGTACTTC

size: many
D: -
V: TRBV7-8
J: TRBJ2-2
CDR3: CASSLAQQAGELFF
DNA: TGTGCCAGCAGCTTAGCGCAACAAGCCGGGGAGCTGTTTTTT

size: -
D: TRBD1
V: TRBV7-9
J: TRBJ1-4
CDR3: CATVGQGRISGEKLFF
DNA: TGTGCCACCGTTGGACAGGGAAGAATTAGTGGTGAAAAACTGTTTTTT

size: -
D: TRBD2
V: TRBV20-1
J: TRBJ2-7
CDR3: CSAIGLRGLAGLPPYEQYF
DNA: TGCAGTGCCATAGGACTCAGGGGTCTAGCGGGACTACCCCCATACGAGCAGTACTTC

size: -
D: -
V: TRBV6-1
J: TRBJ2-3
CDR3: CASTRSPHTQYF
DNA: TGTGCCAGCACACGATCGCCCCATACGCAGTATTTT

size: -
D: -
V: TRBV18
J: TRBJ1-3
CDR3: CASSPPTGSGNTIYF
DNA: TGTGCCAGCTCACCACCGACAGGCTCTGGAAACACCATATATTTT

size: few
D: -
V: TRBV2
J: TRBJ1-5
CDR3: CASRIRGSNQPQHF
DNA: TGTGCCAGCAGGATCCGGGGCAGCAATCAGCCCCAGCATTTT

size: few
D: TRBD2
V: TRBV20-1
J: TRBJ2-5
CDR3: CSASSTSGNQETQYF
DNA: TGCAGTGCTAGTTCAACTAGCGGGAATCAAGAGACCCAGTACTTC

size: -
D: -
V: TRBV10-3
J: TRBJ2-1
CDR3: CAISETRDGPDNEQFF
DNA: TGTGCCATCAGTGAAACCCGGGACGGCCCCGACAATGAGCAGTTCTTC

size: many
D: TRBD2
V: TRBV11-2
J: TRBJ2-5
CDR3: CASSALAGFTETQYF
DNA: TGTGCCAGCAGCGCCCTAGCGGGATTCACTGAGACCCAGTACTTC